This T cell receptor (beta chain) was found in a study of T cells in Graves' hyperthyroidism and ophthalmopathy. Study at large: Blood was drawn when the patient was first diagnosed and still untreated.

This clonotype was seen ten or more times. No ophthalmopathy progression within 18 months constituted stable Graves' hyperthyroidism. Exclusion criteria comprised uncontrolled infection, other autoimmune disease, pregnancy or lactation. Clinicians diagnosed patients from clinical symptoms, serum thyroxine and TRAb, thyroid ultrasound and orbital computed tomography. Amplification targeted TCR beta CDR3 regions from RNA transcripts. The study used the HTBI primer set for a first-round RT-PCR of the TCR CDR3. TCRdb recomputed calls from the multiplex PCR reads with MiXCR, one row per CDR3 protein. In the table there are 350,000 to 400,000 distinct CDR3 sequences, approximately 15% of which are singletons. Germline-derived CDR1 and CDR2 are SGHNT and YENEEA. This CDR3 contains 17 residues. V lost 0 bases, J lost 3 bases, and 7 bases stayed unmatched.

Sample: blood. This chain connects TRBV11-3 to TRBJ2-1; 8 nucleotides align to TRBD2. This clonotype was sampled from a woman in her twenties or thirties with Graves' hyperthyroidism. The CDR3 loop reads CASSLEGAGAVYNEQFF. In DNA form, the CDR3 reads TGTGCCAGCAGCTTAGAAGGAGCGGGAGCGGTCTACAATGAGCAGTTCTTC.